The present TCR beta chain was sequenced within a study of blood T cell repertoires in COVID-19. Overall study context: Sites in the United States, Italy and Spain provided acute and convalescent COVID-19 samples.

In this sample, this clone turned up once. Study processing details: Amplification of reference gene primers was used by the study to estimate nucleated cell counts. Clones were sequenced by immunoSEQ multiplex PCR, and TCRdb holds only the in-frame ones, with some missing. V and J calls and clone size come straight from that table; D and trimming were deduced from the DNA. This sample has over 85,000 clones; approximately 90% occur once, and the top ten carry 4.5% to 5.5%. CDR3 length equals 14 residues. Germline-derived CDR1 and CDR2 are SGHTA and FQGNSA. Trimming removed 3 bases from V and 6 bases from J, with 11 bases in between.

The sample was peripheral blood. The clonotype comes from an elderly woman with active COVID-19. V is TRBV7-2 and J is TRBJ2-2; D is uncertain. The CDR3 nucleotides read TGTGCCAGCAGCTTTGATAGAGGTTCCGGGGAGCTGTTTTTT. As protein: CASSFDRGSGELFF.